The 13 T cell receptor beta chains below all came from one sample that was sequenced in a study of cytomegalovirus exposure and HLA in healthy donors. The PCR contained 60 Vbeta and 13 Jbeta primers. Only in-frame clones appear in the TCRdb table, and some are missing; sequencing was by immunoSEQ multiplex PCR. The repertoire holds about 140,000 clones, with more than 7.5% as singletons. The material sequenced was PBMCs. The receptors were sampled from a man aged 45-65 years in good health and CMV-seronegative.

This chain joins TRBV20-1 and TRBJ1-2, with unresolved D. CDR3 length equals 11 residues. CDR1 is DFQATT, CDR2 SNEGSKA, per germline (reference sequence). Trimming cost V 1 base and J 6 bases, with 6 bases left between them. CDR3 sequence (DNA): TGCAGTGCTAGAGTTCGAGATGGCTACACCTTC. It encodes CSARVRDGYTF.

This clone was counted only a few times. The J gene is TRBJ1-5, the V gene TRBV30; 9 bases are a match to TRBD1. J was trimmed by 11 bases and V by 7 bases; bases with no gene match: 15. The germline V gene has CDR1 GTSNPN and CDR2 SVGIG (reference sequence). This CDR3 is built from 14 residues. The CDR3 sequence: CASSADRGRGAQHF. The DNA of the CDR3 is TGTGCCTCGAGCGCAGACAGGGGGAGAGGGGCCCAGCATTTT.

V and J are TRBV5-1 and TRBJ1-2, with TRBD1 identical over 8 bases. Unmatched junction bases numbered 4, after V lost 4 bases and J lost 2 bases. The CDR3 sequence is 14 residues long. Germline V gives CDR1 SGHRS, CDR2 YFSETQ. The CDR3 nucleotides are TGCGCCAGCAGCCCCAGGACAGGGAACTATGGCTACACCTTC. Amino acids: CASSPRTGNYGYTF.

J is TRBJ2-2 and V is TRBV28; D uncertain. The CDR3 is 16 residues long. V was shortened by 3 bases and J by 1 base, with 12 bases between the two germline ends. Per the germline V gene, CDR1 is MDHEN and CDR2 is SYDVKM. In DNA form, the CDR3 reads TGTGCCAGCAGTTTTGACACCAGCTTGAACACCGGGGAGCTGTTTTTT. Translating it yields CASSFDTSLNTGELFF.

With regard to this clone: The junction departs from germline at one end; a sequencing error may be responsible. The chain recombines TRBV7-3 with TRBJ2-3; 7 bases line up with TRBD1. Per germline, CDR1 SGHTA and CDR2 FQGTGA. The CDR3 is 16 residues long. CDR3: CASRRLGGPSTETQYF. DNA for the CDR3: TGTGCCAGCAGACGTCTAGGGGGCCCTAGCACAGAAACGCAGTATTTT.

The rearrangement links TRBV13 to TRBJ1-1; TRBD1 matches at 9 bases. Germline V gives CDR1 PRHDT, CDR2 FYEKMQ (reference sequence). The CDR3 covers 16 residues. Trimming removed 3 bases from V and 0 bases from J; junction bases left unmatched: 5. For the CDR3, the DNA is TGTGCCAGCAGCTTTGGACAGGGGTATATGAACACTGAAGCTTTCTTT. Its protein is CASSFGQGYMNTEAFF.

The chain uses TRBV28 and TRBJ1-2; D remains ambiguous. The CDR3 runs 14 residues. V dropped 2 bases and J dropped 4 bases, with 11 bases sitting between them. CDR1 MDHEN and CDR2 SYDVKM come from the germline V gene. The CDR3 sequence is CASSLEGVTYGYTF. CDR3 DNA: TGTGCCAGCAGTTTAGAAGGAGTTACCTATGGCTACACCTTC.

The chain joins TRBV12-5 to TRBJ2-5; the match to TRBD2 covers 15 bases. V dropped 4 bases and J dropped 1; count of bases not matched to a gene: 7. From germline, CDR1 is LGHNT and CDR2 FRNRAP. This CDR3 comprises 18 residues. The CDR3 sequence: CASGYAGLAGGPQETQYF. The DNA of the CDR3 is TGTGCTAGTGGTTACGCGGGACTAGCGGGGGGTCCCCAAGAGACCCAGTACTTC. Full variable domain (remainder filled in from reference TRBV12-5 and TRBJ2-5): DARVTQTPRHKVTEMGQEVTMRCQPILGHNTVFWYRQTMMQGLELLAYFRNRAPLDDSGMPKDRFSAEMPDATLATLKIQPSEPRDSAVYFCASGYAGLAGGPQETQYFGPGTRLLVL.

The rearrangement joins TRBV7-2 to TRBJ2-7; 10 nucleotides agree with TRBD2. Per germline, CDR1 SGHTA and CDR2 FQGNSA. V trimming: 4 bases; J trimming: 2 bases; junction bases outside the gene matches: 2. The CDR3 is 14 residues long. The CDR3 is CASSWTSGAYEQYF. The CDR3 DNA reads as TGTGCCAGCAGCTGGACTAGCGGTGCCTACGAGCAGTACTTC.

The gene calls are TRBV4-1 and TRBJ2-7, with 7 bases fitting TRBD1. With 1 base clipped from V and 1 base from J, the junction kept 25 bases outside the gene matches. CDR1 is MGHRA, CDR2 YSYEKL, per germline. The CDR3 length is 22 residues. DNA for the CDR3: TGCGCCAGCAGCCAAGGGCCTTATAAAGGGAACAGGGGTAAATCGCTGTCCTACGAGCAGTACTTC. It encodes CASSQGPYKGNRGKSLSYEQYF.

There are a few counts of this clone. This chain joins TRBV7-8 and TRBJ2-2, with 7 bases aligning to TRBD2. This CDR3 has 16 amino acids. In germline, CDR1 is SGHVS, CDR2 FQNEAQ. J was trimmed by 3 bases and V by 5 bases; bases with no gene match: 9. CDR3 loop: CASSPQGAGYTGELFF. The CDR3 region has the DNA TGTGCCAGCAGCCCCCAGGGAGCGGGGTACACCGGGGAGCTGTTTTTT.

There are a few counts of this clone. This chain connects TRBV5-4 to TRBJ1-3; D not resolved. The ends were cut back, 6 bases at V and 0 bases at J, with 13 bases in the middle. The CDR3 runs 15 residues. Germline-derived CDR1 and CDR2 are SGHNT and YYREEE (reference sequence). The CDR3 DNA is TGTGCCAGCACCCTAGATGCTGGCTCTGGAAACACCATATATTTT. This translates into CASTLDAGSGNTIYF.

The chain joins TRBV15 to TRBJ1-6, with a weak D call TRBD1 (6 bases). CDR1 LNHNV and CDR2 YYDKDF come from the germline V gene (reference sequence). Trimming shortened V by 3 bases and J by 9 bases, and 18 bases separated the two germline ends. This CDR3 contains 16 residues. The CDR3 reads CATSRALGGAGSPLHF. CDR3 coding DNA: TGTGCCACCAGCAGGGCCTTAGGGGGGGCGGGTTCACCCCTCCACTTT.